This TCR beta chain was found in a study of beta chain features in type 1 diabetes (dated by TCRdb to between 2018 and 2020). With respect to the entire study: Patients and healthy donors did not differ in mean age, gender distribution, total cell number or subset yield. The study compared the TCRB repertoires of sorted circulating CD4+ T cell subsets in recently diagnosed type 1 diabetes patients with those in matched healthy donors. Across all samples, around 100 million sorted cells were examined, and cell number per subset correlated strongly with RNA yield. Whereas all 30 or so donors provided naive and central memory subsets, regulatory and stem cell-like memory subsets were isolated from just 8 patients and about 8 healthy donors. Summary of the overall study and its limitations: Because cDNA was sequenced instead of genomic DNA, highly expressing activated cells could be over-represented, though the groups showed no difference in activation or CD3 levels. Because the HLA sub-analyses included only small numbers of individuals, any influence of HLA type on TCRB rearrangement was left unresolved. PCR may preferentially amplify shorter templates, but because patient and control samples were amplified and corrected together, any resulting skew would affect both groups equally. At VDJ recombination sites, patients with type 1 diabetes made fewer insertions and deleted more nucleotides, a pattern implying thymic rearrangement abnormalities. Naive, central memory and regulatory TCRB repertoires appeared more similar among patients than among healthy donors. In all four CD4+ subsets, TCRB CDR3 length was moderately but significantly shorter in type 1 diabetes patients.

Remarks on this clone: Its antigen specificity is not known. Base qualities are not at hand, and no much larger clone is one base apart.

The High Capacity cDNA Reverse Transcription Kit was used to reverse transcribe all of the isolated RNA, meaning that expressed TCRB transcripts were what got sequenced. Deep immunoSEQ sequencing was applied to naive, central memory and regulatory T cell samples, giving an average of about 3.8 million total reads per sample. Sorted cells were lysed in RLT buffer and RNA was extracted with DNase-treated RNeasy Micro or Mini kits, depending on cell number. To prevent cross-contamination, each cell subset was processed individually, whereas patient and healthy donor samples were processed jointly. The immunoSEQ multiplex PCR was used to amplify TCRB sequences from cDNA, generating 87-bp fragments that spanned the CDR3 region. Amplicons were sequenced on the Illumina HiSeq platform. Processing in the source paper ran as follows. Synthetic template baselines were used to correct PCR bias computationally, reads within Hamming distance 2 were collapsed, and singletons that could not be merged were discarded. Reads were aligned to IMGT to assign V, D and J genes, CDR3 length, and insertions or deletions at six rearrangement sites. Within each subset, clonotype counts were normalized to sorted cell number, and only after that were true diversity and Gini coefficients computed with the tcR R package. The overlap coefficient, calculated on TCRB nucleotide sequences, was used to measure repertoire sharing. Out-of-frame TCRB sequences from naive cells were analyzed to stand in for the pre-selection repertoire. TCRdb took this table from immuneACCESS and kept in-frame rearrangements with V and J called. Such tables lack part of the clones; where checked against another copy, unresolved V genes explain under half of the gap, and the rest is unexplained. V, J and clone size derive from that table, while D and trimming were established from the DNA sequence. The sample yields some 170,000 clones; roughly 59% were counted once. The ten largest clones take up about 0.081% of the sample.

From each donor, a single peripheral blood sample of about 110 mL on average was drawn into heparinised tubes. A BD FACSAria II and a panel including CD45RO, CCR7, CD25, CD127, CD95 and CD27 were used to sort naive, central memory, regulatory and stem cell-like memory CD4+ T cells. A purity above 98% was achieved for all sorted populations. PBMCs were isolated immediately by Lymphoprep density gradient centrifugation and stained directly without culture. So that batch effects would be minimized, each experiment stained and sorted samples in pairs, pairing one healthy donor with one patient. The CDR3 goes from the cysteine to the phenylalanine over 17 residues. The CDR3 DNA has 51 bases and is translated from base 1. The trim is 0 bases for V and 2 bases for J, with a gap of 17 bases between the germline ends. The germline V gene encodes CDR1 LGHNA and CDR2 YSLEER.

Sequencing was done on a sample of naive CD4+ T cells from blood. Read against the paper, the sample's cell subset or site label means: true naive CD4+ T cells. The receptor was derived from a man younger than 45 with type 1 diabetes. In this chain, TRBV4-3 is recombined with TRBJ2-7; no D segment can be confidently identified. The nucleotide sequence is TGCGCCAGCAGCCAAGATTGGGTTCTAGGACGGGCCTACGAGCAGTACTTC. This codes for CASSQDWVLGRAYEQYF.